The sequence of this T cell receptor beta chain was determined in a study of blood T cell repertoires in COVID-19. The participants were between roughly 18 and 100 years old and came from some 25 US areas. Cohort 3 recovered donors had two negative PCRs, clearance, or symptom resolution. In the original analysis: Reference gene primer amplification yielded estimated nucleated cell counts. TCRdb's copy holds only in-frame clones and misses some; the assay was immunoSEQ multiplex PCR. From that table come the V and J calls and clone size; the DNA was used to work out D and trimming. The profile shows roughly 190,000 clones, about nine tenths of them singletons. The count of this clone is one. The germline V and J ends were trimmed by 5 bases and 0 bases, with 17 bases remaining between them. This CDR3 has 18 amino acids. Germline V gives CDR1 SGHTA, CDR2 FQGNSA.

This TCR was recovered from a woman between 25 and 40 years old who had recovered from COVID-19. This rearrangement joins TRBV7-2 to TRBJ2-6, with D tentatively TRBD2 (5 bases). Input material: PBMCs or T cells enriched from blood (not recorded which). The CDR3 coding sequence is TGTGCCAGCAGCCCCCGAGGGCAGGCTTACTCTGGGGCCAACGTCCTGACTTTC. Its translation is CASSPRGQAYSGANVLTF.